This T cell receptor beta chain was sequenced during a study of monozygotic twins with inflammatory bowel disease. Overall study results and limits: Healthy co-twins had higher TCRbeta inverse Simpson diversity than their IBD twins. Support for a single strong signal or clonotype associated with IBD was absent.

CDR1 is MDHEN and CDR2 is SYDVKM in the germline V gene. This CDR3 has 13 residues. Regarding this clonotype: Its target is not known.

Every sample had its cDNA made across eight separate reactions. Incorporation of UMIs carrying a 6-nucleotide sample barcode was performed by template switching. Following a re-call of the 5' RACE reads, TCRdb has one entry per CDR3 protein and lacks DNA. Its table records about 300,000 distinct CDR3 sequences. The clonotype originates from a human donor with ulcerative colitis or Crohn's disease, or a healthy co-twin of an affected twin (not recorded which). Sequenced input: blood. J is TRBJ2-5 and V is TRBV28; TCRdb's assignment of TRBD2 cannot be checked, as there is no DNA. Here the CDR3 reads CASSLYGSHDLHF.